This T cell receptor (beta chain) emerged from a study of blood T cells in healthy people across ages. This clonotype has at least ten counts. Through a sample-barcoded 5' primer and a J-beta primer mix, a second PCR was run for roughly 6 to 12 cycles. TCRdb redid the calling of the 5' RACE reads with MiXCR, one entry per CDR3 protein. The sample lists more than 650,000 distinct CDR3 sequences, roughly 20% occurring once. Germline loops: CDR1 SEHNR, CDR2 FQNEAQ (reference sequence). The CDR3 length is 13 residues. Trimming took off 6 bases at V and 1 base at J, with 9 bases between the two ends. The TCR originated in a man between 65 and 79 years old in good health. Sequencing used blood. The genes are TRBV7-9 and TRBJ1-1; tentatively, D is TRBD1 (5 bases). The CDR3 loop reads CASSRGGNTEAFF. The CDR3, as DNA: TGTGCCAGCAGTCGGGGGGGGAACACTGAAGCTTTCTTT. The whole variable domain, filled in from reference TRBV7-9 and TRBJ1-1, reads DTGVSQNPRHKITKRGQNVTFRCDPISEHNRLYWYRQTLGQGPEFLTYFQNEAQLEKSRLLSDRFSAERPKGSFSTLEIQRTEQGDSAMYLCASSRGGNTEAFFGQGTRLTVV.